These T cell receptor beta chains were read from a single sample in a study of blood T cell repertoires in COVID-19. This table comes from immunoSEQ multiplex PCR, and its TCRdb copy is limited to in-frame clones, with some not included. The data contain some 290,000 clones, 89% of them seen just once; the ten biggest clones take up roughly a tenth. Sequencing was done on a sample of PBMCs or T cells enriched from blood (not recorded which). These receptors all come from a woman aged 25 to 39 who had recovered from COVID-19. The conserved cysteine and the conserved F or W are not part of the CDR3 here. The order of the fields is clone size, D gene, J gene, V gene, CDR3 protein. The D gene is left open where the match is weak. Expanded clones get a size class; other rows say once, few or many, or leave the size out.

-,-,TRBJ2-7,TRBV27,ASSSDPQSVAY
-,TRBD1,TRBJ2-7,TRBV7-9,ASSPVLTPGTGLYEQY
-,-,TRBJ2-3,TRBV28,ASTFGVGAPRDTQY
-,-,TRBJ2-1,TRBV28,ASSFPGDNEQF
-,-,TRBJ2-2,TRBV19,ASSSYPRTDSTGELF
-,-,TRBJ2-1,TRBV11-2,ASSPGQPTEQF
-,TRBD1,TRBJ1-5,TRBV6-5,ASSLVQGDQPQH
few,TRBD1,TRBJ2-7,TRBV24-1,ATSDLKGTGRRLPTYEQY
once,-,TRBJ1-2,TRBV29-1,SVEVKEQAYSYGYT
-,TRBD2,TRBJ2-3,TRBV6-6,ASSYISGSTDTQY
-,-,TRBJ2-1,TRBV4-1,ASSNDRESYNEQF
-,-,TRBJ2-1,TRBV25-1,ASSEWGGVYNEQF
-,-,TRBJ1-2,TRBV7-9,ASSLDPRHRDAYGYT
once,-,TRBJ1-3,TRBV6-1,ASSETLLTASSFGNTIY
-,TRBD1,TRBJ1-2,TRBV11-2,ASSFFLRDRVQANYGYT
few,TRBD1,TRBJ1-2,TRBV27,ASSRAQGTGVGSRGYT
-,-,TRBJ1-6,TRBV28,ASSSGQINSPLH
-,-,TRBJ2-6,TRBV27,AILLTGNVLT
-,-,TRBJ1-4,TRBV5-1,ASGFSELSEKLF
-,-,TRBJ1-5,TRBV27,ASSQTGHRNQPQH
few,TRBD1,TRBJ1-1,TRBV28,ASSWGQGTEAF
few,-,TRBJ2-2,TRBV30,AWSVLAGELF
-,-,TRBJ1-1,TRBV29-1,SVAGSGGNLNTEAF
-,TRBD1,TRBJ2-2,TRBV5-1,ASSLGTGADGELF
-,-,TRBJ1-1,TRBV2,ASSEVRVWQTEAF
few,-,TRBJ2-1,TRBV6-4,ASSEIEAGEQF